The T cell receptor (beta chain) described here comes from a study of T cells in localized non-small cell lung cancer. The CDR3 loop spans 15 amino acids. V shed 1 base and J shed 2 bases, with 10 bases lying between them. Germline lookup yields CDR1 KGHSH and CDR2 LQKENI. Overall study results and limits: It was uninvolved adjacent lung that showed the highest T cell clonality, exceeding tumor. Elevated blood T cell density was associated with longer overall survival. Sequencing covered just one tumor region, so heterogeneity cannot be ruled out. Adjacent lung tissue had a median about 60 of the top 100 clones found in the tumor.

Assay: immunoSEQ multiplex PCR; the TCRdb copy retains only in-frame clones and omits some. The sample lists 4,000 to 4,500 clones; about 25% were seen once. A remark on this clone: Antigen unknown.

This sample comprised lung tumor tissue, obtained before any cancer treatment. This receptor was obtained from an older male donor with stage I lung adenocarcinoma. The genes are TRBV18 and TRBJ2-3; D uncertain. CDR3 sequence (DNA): TGTGCCAGCTCACCACGGGCAGGACCCACAGATACGCAGTATTTT. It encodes CASSPRAGPTDTQYF.